The 25 T cell receptor beta chains in this list originate from one sample, sequenced in a study of T cell responses to AZD1222 COVID-19 vaccine. The table came from immunoSEQ multiplex PCR; TCRdb's copy has only in-frame clones and leaves some out. Of some 120,000 clones listed, around 87% are singletons. The specimen comprised peripheral blood, sampled on day 0 of AZD1222 vaccination. The origin of the receptors is an adult in good health.

This clone occurred a few times. No conserved phenylalanine or tryptophan ends this CDR3, so it is likely a read error. Because the CDR3's place on the DNA is in doubt, the DNA is left out and the CDR3 is given as listed by TCRdb. This chain links TRBV5-3 with TRBJ2-4; the table calls TRBD1, which could not be checked here. TRBV5-3 is an open reading frame, and its role is uncertain. The CDR3 adds up to 11 amino acids, both ends counted. The chain's CDR3 is CARRSFSRGHL.

V usage is TRBV4-1 and J usage is TRBJ2-3, with 14 bases fitting TRBD2. The CDR3 runs 19 residues. Trimming at V came to 4 bases and at J to 0 bases, leaving 9 bases not matched to a gene. CDR1 and CDR2 from the germline V gene are MGHRA and YSYEKL. As DNA, the CDR3 is TGCGCCAGCAGCCCGGGCCCGGGACTAGCGGGGGTAAGCACAGATACGCAGTATTTT. Translation: CASSPGPGLAGVSTDTQYF.

The chain links TRBV3-1 (or the pseudogene TRBV3-2) to TRBJ2-5; 14 positions match TRBD2. V shed 1 base and J 6 bases; nucleotides not matched to a gene: 13. Germline lookup yields CDR1 LGHDT and CDR2 YNNKEL (reference sequence). The CDR3 has 19 amino acids. CDR3 coding DNA: TGTGCCAGCAGCCAAGCCGGGACTAGCGGGGGCGGGTTATTAAAGACCCAGTACTTC. The encoded protein is CASSQAGTSGGGLLKTQYF.

The chain employs TRBV3-1 (or the pseudogene TRBV3-2) and TRBJ1-1; D is possibly TRBD1 (6 bases). Germline V gene sequence: CDR1 LGHDT, CDR2 YNNKEL (reference sequence). The CDR3 is 15 residues long. The V gene lost 1 base and the J gene lost 5 bases, with 14 bases spanning the gap. CDR3 nucleotide sequence: TGTGCCAGCAGCCAAGGTTCGGGGGCGCGAACTGAAGCTTTCTTT. This translates into CASSQGSGARTEAFF.

The chain employs TRBV6-5 and TRBJ1-2; D is ambiguous. Germline values: CDR1 MNHEY, CDR2 SVGAGI. The CDR3 has 15 residues. Trimming pared 0 bases from V and 3 bases from J, leaving 11 bases between. The CDR3 DNA sequence: TGTGCCAGCAGTTACTCGATCGGACCTTACTATGGCTACACCTTC. It encodes CASSYSIGPYYGYTF.

In nucleotides, the CDR3 is TGTGCCAGCAGCCCTTGGGGGACTAGCAATCAGCCCCAGCATTTT. Translated: CASSPWGTSNQPQHF. V usage is TRBV16 and J usage is TRBJ1-5; tentatively, D is TRBD1 (5 bases). Trimming took 4 bases from V and 0 from J, leaving 10 bases between them. CDR1 is KGHSY and CDR2 is FQNENV in the germline V gene. The length of the CDR3 is 15 residues.

Only a few counts were recorded for this clone. The gene calls are TRBV5-4 and TRBJ2-7; no clear D. The V end lost 0 bases, the J end lost 9 bases, and 16 bases lay between the germline ends. CDR3 length: 14 residues. The germline gives CDR1 SGHNT, CDR2 YYREEE (reference sequence). For the CDR3, the DNA is TGTGCCAGCAGCTTGGATGGGTTTTCTGATCGGCAGTACTTC. Its translation is CASSLDGFSDRQYF.

The chain is built from TRBV5-4 and TRBJ2-2; 10 nucleotides match TRBD1. The CDR3 sequence is 16 residues long. The germline V gene has CDR1 SGHNT and CDR2 YYREEE (reference sequence). Losses at the gene ends were 0 bases for V and 6 bases for J; bases not matched to a gene: 5. The CDR3 nucleotides read TGTGCCAGCAGCTTGGGGGGACAGGGGCGGCCCGGGGAGCTGTTTTTT. Translating it yields CASSLGGQGRPGELFF.

This clone was counted a single time. The V gene is TRBV19, the J gene TRBJ1-1, with 8 bases that match TRBD1. CDR1 is LNHDA, CDR2 SQIVND, per germline (reference sequence). The CDR3 runs 14 residues. V trimming: 7 bases; J trimming: 5 bases; junction bases outside the gene matches: 9. CDR3 in amino acids: CASNRDRGRTEAFF. The CDR3 DNA follows: TGTGCCAGTAACAGAGACAGGGGTCGTACTGAAGCTTTCTTT. Full variable domain (rest looked up from reference TRBV19 and TRBJ1-1): DGGITQSPKYLFRKEGQNVTLSCEQNLNHDAMYWYRQDPGQGLRLIYYSQIVNDFQKGDIAEGYSVSREKKESFPLTVTSAQKNPTAFYLCASNRDRGRTEAFFGQGTRLTVV.

This clone came up once. The chain is built from TRBV19 and TRBJ1-6; TRBD1 aligns across 7 bases. The length of the CDR3 is 15 residues. Germline V gene data show CDR1 as LNHDA and CDR2 as SQIVND (reference sequence). The V gene end was trimmed by 0 bases and the J gene end by 9 bases; junction bases not matched to a gene: 5. The CDR3 region has the DNA TGTGCCAGTAGTATAGATTCAGGGGGAAGTTCACCCCTCCACTTT. As protein: CASSIDSGGSSPLHF.

The genes are TRBV10-3 and TRBJ1-5; 7 bases match TRBD1. Germline V lookup: CDR1 ENHRY, CDR2 SYGVKD. V lost 5 bases to trimming and J lost 3 bases; unmatched junction nucleotides: 10. This CDR3 contains 16 residues. CDR3 loop: CAISRTGMVNNQPQHF. CDR3 DNA: TGTGCCATCAGTAGGACAGGAATGGTTAACAATCAGCCCCAGCATTTT.

This rearrangement joins TRBV7-7 to TRBJ2-7; weak D call: TRBD2 (6 bases). The CDR3 has 18 amino acids. From germline, CDR1 is SSHAT and CDR2 FNYEAQ (reference sequence). V shed 7 bases and J shed 0 bases, with 25 bases lying between them. CDR3 protein: CASMGRRTWGSSSYEQYF. The CDR3 region has the DNA TGTGCCAGCATGGGGAGGAGGACCTGGGGATCCAGCTCCTACGAGCAGTACTTC.

The chain employs TRBV19 and TRBJ1-5; 8 positions agree with TRBD1. From germline, CDR1 is LNHDA and CDR2 SQIVND (reference sequence). This CDR3 has 17 residues. Trimming removed 2 bases from V and 2 bases from J; junction bases left unmatched: 8. The CDR3 bases are TGTGCCAGTAGTATAAACAGGGGGGGGACGGGCAATCAGCCCCAGCATTTT. Translation gives CASSINRGGTGNQPQHF.

This clone has a handful of counts. CDR3 nucleotides: TGTGCCAGCAGCGTAGCTCCGGGACAGGGTGTGAGCGGGGAGCTGTTTTTT. This translates into CASSVAPGQGVSGELFF. This chain links TRBV9 with TRBJ2-2; 9 bases match TRBD1. The V segment lost 0 bases and the J segment 7 bases; nucleotides outside the gene matches: 10. Per germline, CDR1 SGDLS and CDR2 YYNGEE. The length of the CDR3 is 17 residues.

V is TRBV19 and J is TRBJ2-5, with D perhaps matching TRBD2 (5 bases). Germline values: CDR1 LNHDA, CDR2 SQIVND (reference sequence). V was pared by 7 bases and J by 4 bases, with 13 bases between. This CDR3 has 13 amino acids. The CDR3, as DNA: TGTGCCAGTACCCAAGAGGGTCGAGAGACCCAGTACTTC. Translated: CASTQEGRETQYF.

The chain recombines TRBV7-8 with TRBJ2-5; D is unclear. Germline lookup yields CDR1 SGHVS and CDR2 FQNEAQ. V shed 2 bases and J shed 2 bases, with 15 bases lying between them. The CDR3 consists of 16 residues. The CDR3 spells CASSLQSNTVQETQYF. The CDR3 DNA follows: TGTGCCAGCAGCTTACAATCAAATACAGTGCAAGAGACCCAGTACTTC.

This clone has only one observation. This sequence joins TRBV7-2 and TRBJ1-3; unclear D gene. Germline lookup yields CDR1 SGHTA and CDR2 FQGNSA. The V end lost 1 base, the J end lost 0 bases, and 1 base lay between the germline ends. The CDR3 runs to 13 residues. CDR3 bases: TGTGCCAGCAGCTTAGGCTCTGGAAACACCATATATTTT. This gives the protein CASSLGSGNTIYF.

The gene calls are TRBV5-8 and TRBJ1-4, with D hard to call. The CDR3 is made up of 15 amino acids. V dropped 3 bases and J dropped 4 bases, with 13 bases sitting between them. CDR1 SGHTS and CDR2 YDEGEE come from the germline V gene. CDR3 in DNA: TGTGCCAGCAGCTCGGTACGGGATTATAATGAAAAACTGTTTTTT. It specifies CASSSVRDYNEKLFF.

V is TRBV7-6 and J is TRBJ1-4; 8 nucleotides align to TRBD1. This CDR3 contains 13 residues. J lost 8 bases, V lost 1 base, and 0 bases had no gene match. Germline loops: CDR1 SGHVS, CDR2 FNYEAQ. The CDR3, as DNA: TGTGCCAGCAGCTTAGACAGGGGGGAAAAACTGTTTTTT. It translates to CASSLDRGEKLFF.

A remark on this clone: Other DNA sequences of this sample code for an identical CDR3. This rearrangement joins TRBV18 to TRBJ1-1; D is undetermined. The V gene lost 3 bases and the J gene lost 0 bases, with 5 bases spanning the gap. Germline loops: CDR1 KGHSH, CDR2 LQKENI. The CDR3 loop spans 13 amino acids. In nucleotides, the CDR3 is TGTGCCAGCTCACCCAGGATGAACACTGAAGCTTTCTTT. Its translation: CASSPRMNTEAFF.

The CDR3 nucleotides are TGCGCCAGCATGGAGGGGTCTTATTCGCACGAGCAGTACTTC. This sequence encodes CASMEGSYSHEQYF. This chain connects TRBV5-1 to TRBJ2-7, with a weak D call TRBD2 (6 bases). The ends were cut back, 6 bases at V and 5 bases at J, with 18 bases in the middle. The germline gives CDR1 SGHRS, CDR2 YFSETQ. This CDR3 spans 14 amino acids.

The chain employs TRBV4-1 and TRBJ1-4; D uncertain. Per the germline V gene, CDR1 is MGHRA and CDR2 is YSYEKL. The CDR3 runs to 15 residues. V was shortened by 2 bases and J by 4 bases, with 11 bases between the two germline ends. The CDR3 DNA reads TGCGCCAGCAGCCAACCCCTCGGGTATAATGAAAAACTGTTTTTT. Translation: CASSQPLGYNEKLFF.

J is TRBJ1-6 and V is TRBV19; 8 bases match TRBD1. Germline V gene data show CDR1 as LNHDA and CDR2 as SQIVND (reference sequence). Unmatched junction bases numbered 11, after V lost 5 bases and J lost 5 bases. The CDR3 length is 17 residues. The CDR3 DNA reads as TGTGCCAGTAGTCGGCCCGGACAGGGTCTTAATAATTCACCCCTCCACTTT. The encoded protein is CASSRPGQGLNNSPLHF.

The CDR3 is CASSEGKVNQPQHF. CDR3 coding DNA: TGTGCCAGCAGTGAGGGCAAGGTCAATCAGCCCCAGCATTTT. This rearrangement joins TRBV25-1 to TRBJ1-5, with D unclear. The germline V gene has CDR1 MGHDK and CDR2 SYGVNS. Trimming took 3 bases from V and 3 from J, leaving 9 bases between them. This CDR3 is built from 14 residues.

The chain uses TRBV29-1 and TRBJ2-1, with 12 bases identical to TRBD2. The germline V gene has CDR1 SQVTM and CDR2 ANQGSEA. The junction had 8 bases not matched to a gene; V was cut back by 5 bases and J by 3 bases. There are 16 residues in the CDR3. CDR3 region: CSVSGLAGAYYNEQFF. Written as DNA, the CDR3 is TGCAGCGTTTCGGGACTAGCGGGCGCTTACTACAATGAGCAGTTCTTC.